Below, 28 T cell receptor beta chains from the same sample are listed, as sequenced in a study of identical twins listed by TCRdb under 2016. Library method: 5' RACE. Sequenced on an Illumina HiSeq 2000. TCRdb reran the public reads through fastp at Q25 and MiXCR, keeping productive beta chains. Entries are consolidated by CDR3 protein sequence, retaining the most common genes and DNA. Counted in this sample were about 550,000 distinct CDR3 sequences; 20% to 25% of them appeared once. Jointly, the top ten make up about 0.5% of the sample. These sequences were also reported in another study, on yellow fever vaccine responses in identical twins.

The sample comprised CD4+ T cells sorted from blood. The receptors shown here come from a woman aged 18-29 years in good health.

This clonotype appeared a few times. This rearrangement joins TRBV11-1 to TRBJ2-1; TRBD2 matches 13 bases. The germline CDR1 and CDR2 sequences are SGHAT and FQDESV (reference sequence). The CDR3 contains 18 residues. Losses at the gene ends were 5 bases for V and 3 bases for J; bases not matched to a gene: 10. For the CDR3, the DNA is TGTGCCAGCAGCCCTGGGACTAGCGGGGAAGTGGGCTACAATGAGCAGTTCTTC. Translated, it gives CASSPGTSGEVGYNEQFF.

This chain links TRBV5-1 with TRBJ1-6; D gene ambiguous. V dropped 0 bases and J dropped 0 bases, with 7 bases sitting between them. Germline V gene lookup returns CDR1 SGHRS and CDR2 YFSETQ. The CDR3 contains 16 residues. Here the CDR3 reads CASSLVASSYNSPLHF. In DNA, the CDR3 is TGCGCCAGCAGCTTGGTGGCGAGCTCCTATAATTCACCCCTCCACTTT.

The chain carries TRBV20-1 and TRBJ2-1; no firm D call. Germline CDR1 is DFQATT and CDR2 is SNEGSKA (reference sequence). Trimming took 7 bases from V and 0 from J, leaving 10 bases between them. The CDR3 extends over 13 amino acids. The CDR3 bases are TGCAGTGGAGTGGGGATCTCCTACAATGAGCAGTTCTTC. It encodes CSGVGISYNEQFF.

This clonotype was seen more than once but under ten times. The chain is built from TRBV20-1 and TRBJ1-2; D not certain. The CDR3 loop spans 13 amino acids. The germline V and J ends were trimmed by 0 bases and 5 bases, with 10 bases remaining between them. In germline, CDR1 is DFQATT, CDR2 SNEGSKA (reference sequence). The CDR3 bases are TGCAGTGCTAGAGACAGACGGAGTTATGGCTACACCTTC. Amino acids: CSARDRRSYGYTF.

This clonotype was seen a few times. The chain uses TRBV29-1 and TRBJ2-5; TRBD1 matches at 7 bases. The CDR3 totals 15 residues. Germline V gene lookup returns CDR1 SQVTM and CDR2 ANQGSEA. The V and J ends lost 8 bases and 0 bases, in that order; junction bases with no gene match: 12. CDR3 region: CSFRRQGSYQETQYF. The CDR3 region has the DNA TGCAGCTTCAGGAGACAGGGCTCGTACCAAGAGACCCAGTACTTC.

This clonotype was picked up a small number of times. The rearrangement uses TRBV4-1 and TRBJ2-1; 9 bases match TRBD1. Trimming cost V 4 bases and J 0 bases; bases outside gene matches: 13. The CDR3 is 19 amino acids. The germline gives CDR1 MGHRA, CDR2 YSYEKL. The CDR3 here is CASSPGQGAYYSSYNEQFF. As DNA, the CDR3 is TGCGCCAGCAGCCCGGGACAGGGAGCTTACTACAGCTCCTACAATGAGCAGTTCTTC.

This chain joins TRBV7-9 and TRBJ1-1; D not certain. This CDR3 has 10 amino acids. V lost 11 bases and J lost 6, with 10 bases in between. Germline lookup yields CDR1 SEHNR and CDR2 FQNEAQ (reference sequence). For the CDR3, the DNA is TGTGCCGCCGGCGGGGCTGAAGCTTTCTTT. Amino acid sequence: CAAGGAEAFF.

The chain joins TRBV29-1 to TRBJ2-7, with 11 bases identical to TRBD2. Germline V gene data show CDR1 as SQVTM and CDR2 as ANQGSEA. With 3 bases clipped from V and 7 bases from J, the junction kept 14 bases outside the gene matches. The length of the CDR3 is 16 residues. In DNA form, the CDR3 reads TGCAGCGTTGATAAACTAGCGGGAGTAGGTCTACGAGAGCAGTACTTC. It encodes CSVDKLAGVGLREQYF.

The rearrangement joins TRBV5-1 to TRBJ1-4; TRBD1 matches at 7 bases. Trimming took 4 bases from V and 4 from J; bases not matched to a gene: 4. CDR3 length: 14 amino acids. CDR1 is SGHRS and CDR2 is YFSETQ in the germline V gene. The CDR3 sequence is CASSPRGLNEKLFF. The CDR3 DNA reads as TGCGCCAGCAGCCCGAGGGGGCTTAATGAAAAACTGTTTTTT.

The chain combines TRBV12-3 or TRBV12-4 with TRBJ1-5; D not certain. CDR3 size: 13 residues. The V end lost 3 bases, the J end lost 3 bases, and 6 bases lay between the germline ends. In DNA form, the CDR3 reads TGTGCCAGCAGTTTGGCAGACAATCAGCCCCAGCATTTT. Translated: CASSLADNQPQHF.

The chain uses TRBV2 and TRBJ2-1; D not certain. CDR3 length: 12 amino acids. The ends were cut back, 0 bases at V and 7 bases at J, with 4 bases in the middle. Germline V gives CDR1 SNHLY, CDR2 FYNNEI. CDR3 sequence (DNA): TGTGCCAGCAGTGAAGCGCCTAATGAGCAGTTCTTC. Translating gives CASSEAPNEQFF.

Only a few counts were recorded for this clonotype. This sequence joins TRBV20-1 and TRBJ2-2; maybe TRBD1 (5 bases). CDR3 length equals 14 residues. Trimming shortened V by 2 bases and J by 0 bases, and 7 bases separated the two germline ends. Germline CDR1 reads DFQATT; CDR2 reads SNEGSKA (reference sequence). The CDR3 sequence: CSARKGSNTGELFF. DNA for the CDR3: TGCAGTGCTAGAAAGGGGTCGAACACCGGGGAGCTGTTTTTT.

The rearrangement uses TRBV5-5 and TRBJ2-3; the D gene could be TRBD1 or TRBD2 (5 bases each). The V end was cut by 0 bases, the J end by 2 bases, with 13 bases between. The CDR3 is 16 amino acids. CDR1 and CDR2 (germline): SGHKS, YYEKEE (reference sequence). CDR3 sequence (DNA): TGTGCCAGCAGCTTGGGGGACCTCTTCCTCACAGATACGCAGTATTTT. Protein product: CASSLGDLFLTDTQYF.

This clonotype was observed a few times. This chain uses TRBV3-1 with TRBJ2-7; 8 positions agree with TRBD2. J gave up 6 bases and V 3 bases, and 7 bases lay outside the gene matches. From germline, CDR1 is LGHDT and CDR2 YNNKEL (reference sequence). The CDR3 has 14 residues. Written as DNA, the CDR3 is TGTGCCAGCAGCCAGGCGGGAGGCGGGGTCGAGCAGTACTTC. This gives the protein CASSQAGGGVEQYF.

This clonotype was detected a few times. The genes are TRBV5-1 and TRBJ1-1; D unclear. The CDR3 runs 13 residues. V shed 4 bases and J shed 1 base, with 8 bases lying between them. Germline V lookup: CDR1 SGHRS, CDR2 YFSETQ. DNA of the CDR3: TGCGCCAGCAGCCCTATGGGGAACACTGAAGCTTTCTTT. Its protein is CASSPMGNTEAFF. Based on the CDR3 plus reference TRBV5-1 and TRBJ1-1, the full variable domain is KAGVTQTPRYLIKTRGQQVTLSCSPISGHRSVSWYQQTPGQGLQFLFEYFSETQRNKGNFPGRFSGRQFSNSRSEMNVSTLELGDSALYLCASSPMGNTEAFFGQGTRLTVV.

The chain recombines TRBV18 with TRBJ1-1; a possible D gene is TRBD1 (6 bases). This CDR3 spans 14 amino acids. With 3 bases removed from V and 0 bases from J, the gap between germline ends came to 8 bases. Germline lookup yields CDR1 KGHSH and CDR2 LQKENI. The CDR3, as DNA: TGTGCCAGCTCACCCCCAGGGGTGAACACTGAAGCTTTCTTT. It yields the protein CASSPPGVNTEAFF.

This clonotype was seen a few times. The chain employs TRBV5-1 and TRBJ2-1; 8 positions match TRBD2. CDR3 length equals 16 residues. CDR1 and CDR2 (germline): SGHRS, YFSETQ. Germline trimming cut 2 bases from V and 3 bases from J; bases unmatched to any gene: 7. The CDR3 DNA is TGCGCCAGCAGCTTCCGACAAGCGGGGGACTACAATGAGCAGTTCTTC. This translates into CASSFRQAGDYNEQFF.

The chain carries TRBV12-3 or TRBV12-4 and TRBJ2-3; tentative D call: TRBD2 (6 bases). The CDR3 is 15 residues long. V shed 3 bases and J shed 3 bases, with 13 bases lying between them. The CDR3 here is CASSLRRAGTDTQYF. CDR3 nucleotide sequence: TGTGCCAGCAGTTTGCGGCGCGCGGGGACAGATACGCAGTATTTT.

The chain employs TRBV7-9 and TRBJ2-3; 8 bases fit TRBD2. The CDR3 is 12 amino acids. J gave up 6 bases and V 5 bases, and 1 base lay outside the gene matches. From germline, CDR1 is SEHNR and CDR2 FQNEAQ (reference sequence). CDR3 DNA: TGTGCCAGCAGCCGGGGGGGGGATACGCAGTATTTT. This sequence encodes CASSRGGDTQYF.

The genes are TRBV18 and TRBJ2-3; TRBD2 is a possible D gene (5 bases). In germline, CDR1 is KGHSH, CDR2 LQKENI. V lost 3 bases and J lost 4, with 20 bases in between. The CDR3 is 17 amino acids. The CDR3 sequence is CASSPGRWTVASDTQYF. The CDR3, as DNA: TGTGCCAGCTCACCCGGGCGGTGGACTGTAGCGTCAGATACGCAGTATTTT.

This chain links TRBV5-1 with TRBJ2-7; TRBD2 aligns across 9 bases. CDR3 size: 16 residues. Trimming took 0 bases from V and 7 from J; bases not matched to a gene: 11. CDR1 is SGHRS, CDR2 YFSETQ, per germline. The CDR3 DNA reads as TGCGCCAGCAGCTTGGTCACTAGCGGGCCGAGTAGAGAGCAGTACTTC. It is translated as CASSLVTSGPSREQYF.

This clonotype appeared many times. The chain links TRBV12-3 or TRBV12-4 to TRBJ1-5, with TRBD1 matching 12 bases. The CDR3 has 15 amino acids. V dropped 7 bases and J dropped 5; count of bases not matched to a gene: 6. The CDR3 nucleotides are TGTGCCAGCATGGGACAGGGGGCAACAGATCAGCCCCAGCATTTT. Amino acid sequence: CASMGQGATDQPQHF.

The rearrangement joins TRBV20-1 to TRBJ2-7, with 11 nucleotides matching TRBD2. V was pared by 2 bases and J by 0 bases, with 9 bases of the junction left unmatched. The CDR3 is 17 residues long. Germline CDR1 reads DFQATT; CDR2 reads SNEGSKA (reference sequence). As DNA, the CDR3 is TGCAGTGCTAGATCCCCTCGACTAGCGGGGCTCTCCTACGAGCAGTACGTC. Protein: CSARSPRLAGLSYEQYV.

V usage is TRBV10-2 and J usage is TRBJ2-5, with 7 bases that match TRBD2. The V gene end was trimmed by 6 bases and the J gene end by 0 bases; junction bases not matched to a gene: 7. The CDR3 extends over 15 amino acids. Looked up from germline, CDR1 is WSHSY and CDR2 is SAAADI. The CDR3 region has the DNA TGCGCCAGCAGCCTCCCGGGACTACACCAAGAGACCCAGTACTTC. Its translation: CASSLPGLHQETQYF.

The J gene is TRBJ2-1, the V gene TRBV14; D is undetermined. The germline V gene encodes CDR1 SGHDN and CDR2 FVKESK. Trimming took off 4 bases at V and 4 bases at J, with 14 bases between the two ends. The CDR3 is made up of 15 amino acids. The CDR3 sequence: CASSRLTLDYNEQFF. CDR3 sequence (DNA): TGTGCCAGCAGCCGGTTGACCCTTGATTACAATGAGCAGTTCTTC.

The table lists this clonotype with many counts. CDR3 region: CATPGTDNTGELFF. CDR3 coding DNA: TGTGCCACCCCCGGGACAGACAACACCGGGGAGCTGTTTTTT. The chain uses TRBV28 and TRBJ2-2; 7 nucleotides agree with TRBD1. Germline V CDR1 and CDR2: MDHEN, SYDVKM. CDR3 length: 14 amino acids. J lost 2 bases, V lost 10 bases, and 7 bases had no gene match.

This chain joins TRBV27 and TRBJ2-7; unclear D gene. Trimming pared 5 bases from V and 0 bases from J, leaving 14 bases between. Germline CDR1 reads MNHEY; CDR2 reads SMNVEV (reference sequence). This CDR3 is built from 15 residues. The CDR3 nucleotides read TGTGCCAGCAGTCTTAAATTAGAGAGCTCCTACGAGCAGTACTTC. Translated: CASSLKLESSYEQYF.

This sequence joins TRBV12-3 or TRBV12-4 and TRBJ2-5; D possibly corresponds to TRBD2 (6 bases). The ends were cut back, 6 bases at V and 2 bases at J, with 19 bases in the middle. This CDR3 has 16 residues. The CDR3 loop reads CASSPTAGRSQETQYF. The CDR3 DNA reads TGTGCCAGCAGCCCGACCGCGGGACGTTCGCAAGAGACCCAGTACTTC.